Included here is one T cell receptor (beta chain) sequence, with context. The record originates from a study of OX40 agonist ivuxolimab in advanced cancers. Overall study context: In this cohort, patients received ivuxolimab, an agonistic anti-OX40 (CD134) antibody. The group had a mean age of about 60 years, ranged from roughly 23 to 85, and was just under 85% male.

Germline CDR1 and CDR2: MNHNS and SASEGT. V gave up 6 bases and J gave up 2 bases, with 11 bases separating them. CDR3 length: 13 residues. Clones were read by immunoSEQ multiplex PCR, and TCRdb kept only the in-frame ones, dropping some. The repertoire includes 100,000 or so clones, about 80% of them detected once, and 4.5% to 5.5% sits in the top ten. Peripheral blood came from all dose cohorts at three timepoints. This receptor was obtained from an adult with an advanced solid tumor such as melanoma, head and neck, liver or kidney cancer. The genes are TRBV6-1 and TRBJ2-7; D not resolved. The source was CD4+ or CD8+ T cells sorted from blood, collected in a trial of the OX40 agonist ivuxolimab. The CDR3 protein is CASRSDGTYEQYF. The DNA of the CDR3 is TGTGCCAGCAGATCCGACGGTACCTACGAGCAGTACTTC.